These 20 T cell receptor beta chains share one sample of origin, sequenced in a study of Ad26.COV2.S vaccination and SARS-CoV-2 variants. Treatment described: around 19 received Ad26.COV2.S at low or high dose, single or two shots; several received placebo; per-sample allocation not given. Sampling was done on day 63 after the first vaccine or placebo injection. Repertoires were generated with immunoSEQ multiplex PCR, while TCRdb's copy carries only in-frame clones and drops some. The repertoire holds around 300,000 clones, with 75% to 90% as singletons. This material consisted of peripheral blood, taken in a trial of Ad26.COV2.S vaccine versus placebo. The receptors were sampled from a person aged 18-65 years who received the Ad26.COV2.S COVID-19 vaccine or a placebo.

The chain couples TRBV4-1 to TRBJ1-1; maybe TRBD1 (5 bases). Germline CDR1 is MGHRA and CDR2 is YSYEKL. This CDR3 region has 13 residues. V was pared by 6 bases and J by 0 bases, with 8 bases between. CDR3 region: CASSRQMNTEAFF. The CDR3 DNA sequence: TGCGCCAGCAGTAGACAGATGAACACTGAAGCTTTCTTT.

V gene TRBV24-1 combines with J gene TRBJ1-1; a weak D match, TRBD1 (5 bases). Germline V gene sequence: CDR1 KGHDR, CDR2 SFDVKD. The CDR3 has 13 amino acids. Trimming shortened V by 4 bases and J by 5 bases, and 10 bases separated the two germline ends. DNA of the CDR3: TGTGCCACCAGTGACGGGGGTGGAACTGAAGCTTTCTTT. It specifies CATSDGGGTEAFF.

This rearrangement joins TRBV28 to TRBJ1-2; TRBD1 aligns across 8 bases. V dropped 5 bases and J dropped 4; count of bases not matched to a gene: 9. Looked up from germline, CDR1 is MDHEN and CDR2 is SYDVKM. The CDR3 is 15 residues long. The CDR3 here is CASSTGGGRAYGYTF. The CDR3 bases are TGTGCCAGCAGTACAGGGGGGGGGCGAGCCTATGGCTACACCTTC.

This chain uses TRBV5-1 with TRBJ2-5; D is unresolved. Trimming removed 4 bases at V and 5 bases at J, with 15 bases between. The CDR3 sequence is 14 residues long. Germline-derived CDR1 and CDR2 are SGHRS and YFSETQ. The CDR3 DNA follows: TGCGCCAGCAGCACCCTTAGCTCCCAGGAGACCCAGTACTTC. Its protein is CASSTLSSQETQYF. The full variable domain, in which reference TRBV5-1 and TRBJ2-5 provide the parts outside the CDR3, is KAGVTQTPRYLIKTRGQQVTLSCSPISGHRSVSWYQQTPGQGLQFLFEYFSETQRNKGNFPGRFSGRQFSNSRSEMNVSTLELGDSALYLCASSTLSSQETQYFGPGTRLLVL.

The gene calls are TRBV12-5 and TRBJ1-1, with D hard to call. The CDR3 is 14 amino acids. Trimming pared 1 base from V and 0 bases from J, leaving 6 bases between. Germline values: CDR1 LGHNT, CDR2 FRNRAP. The CDR3 region has the DNA TGTGCTAGTGGTTTGGACAGCATGAACACTGAAGCTTTCTTT. It is translated as CASGLDSMNTEAFF.

This sequence joins TRBV6-5 and TRBJ1-5; D uncertain. The CDR3 length is 14 residues. V was shortened by 7 bases and J by 2 bases, with 12 bases between the two germline ends. Per the germline V gene, CDR1 is MNHEY and CDR2 is SVGAGI. The CDR3 spells CASIPGLGNQPQHF. DNA for the CDR3: TGTGCCAGCATTCCGGGTCTGGGCAATCAGCCCCAGCATTTT.

V usage is TRBV19 and J usage is TRBJ1-1; D not certain. This CDR3 comprises 13 residues. The V and J ends lost 6 bases and 4 bases respectively, with 12 bases between them. Germline assignment: CDR1 LNHDA and CDR2 SQIVND (reference sequence). CDR3 bases: TGTGCCAGTAGGCGTGAGAGGAGCACTGAAGCTTTCTTT. It translates to CASRRERSTEAFF.

The chain employs TRBV3-1 (or the pseudogene TRBV3-2) and TRBJ1-2; a possible D gene is TRBD1 (5 bases). Germline CDR1 and CDR2: LGHDT and YNNKEL (reference sequence). The CDR3 has 13 amino acids. Trimming stripped 4 bases from V and 8 bases from J, with 14 bases between. CDR3 nucleotides: TGTGCCAGCAGCCTTGACAGATTTGGAGGCTACACCTTC. Amino acids: CASSLDRFGGYTF.

The rearrangement joins TRBV28 to TRBJ1-2; 9 nucleotides line up with TRBD1. From germline, CDR1 is MDHEN and CDR2 SYDVKM. The CDR3 is made up of 16 amino acids. V trimming: 2 bases; J trimming: 7 bases; junction bases outside the gene matches: 11. The CDR3 here is CASSLTGTGNVLGYTF. The CDR3 region has the DNA TGTGCCAGCAGTTTAACGGGGACAGGGAACGTCCTTGGCTACACCTTC.

The chain uses TRBV7-3 and TRBJ2-7, with 7 bases fitting TRBD1. CDR1 is SGHTA and CDR2 is FQGTGA in the germline V gene. The junction had 21 bases not matched to a gene; V was cut back by 1 base and J by 12 bases. The CDR3 is made up of 17 amino acids. As DNA, the CDR3 is TGTGCCAGCAGCTTAAGTTACCGGGACAGCTATTCTACCGGTCTGTACTTC. Translated: CASSLSYRDSYSTGLYF.

This chain connects TRBV6-2 or TRBV6-3 to TRBJ2-7; a possible D gene is TRBD1 (6 bases). This CDR3 spans 14 amino acids. Germline V gene sequence: CDR1 MNHEY, CDR2 SVGEGT. The V and J ends lost 2 bases and 7 bases respectively, with 15 bases between them. Written as DNA, the CDR3 is TGTGCCAGCAGTTACCCGGGGACAAGTTGGGAGCAGTACTTC. This sequence encodes CASSYPGTSWEQYF.

This rearrangement joins TRBV9 to TRBJ1-1, with D uncertain. The CDR3 is 15 residues long. V was shortened by 4 bases and J by 1 base, with 14 bases between the two germline ends. Germline values: CDR1 SGDLS, CDR2 YYNGEE. The chain's CDR3 is CASSPTPGRNTEAFF. CDR3 DNA sequence: TGTGCCAGCAGCCCGACGCCAGGACGGAACACTGAAGCTTTCTTT.

The rearrangement links TRBV6-5 to TRBJ1-5; the match to TRBD1 covers 7 bases. Trimming cost V 4 bases and J 5 bases; bases outside gene matches: 5. Looked up from germline, CDR1 is MNHEY and CDR2 is SVGAGI. This CDR3 comprises 14 residues. The CDR3: CASSWFRGDQPQHF. The CDR3 DNA reads TGTGCCAGCAGTTGGTTCAGGGGGGATCAGCCCCAGCATTTT.

This clone came up once. The genes are TRBV6-2 or TRBV6-3 and TRBJ1-2; D remains ambiguous. V lost 0 bases, J lost 9 bases, and 8 bases lay in between. The CDR3 has 12 residues. Germline V gene lookup returns CDR1 MNHEY and CDR2 SVGEGT. The CDR3 DNA reads TGTGCCAGCAGTTACTCGACGGCAAGCTACACCTTC. Protein sequence: CASSYSTASYTF.

The chain has TRBV2 and TRBJ1-2; no clear D. Germline-derived CDR1 and CDR2 are SNHLY and FYNNEI. V was clipped by 2 bases and J by 7 bases, with 5 bases between them. The length of the CDR3 is 11 residues. This CDR3 is CASSEIPGYTF. CDR3 nucleotides: TGTGCCAGCAGTGAAATCCCTGGCTACACCTTC.

V gene TRBV7-9 combines with J gene TRBJ2-1; no definite D call. CDR1 and CDR2 from the germline V gene are SEHNR and FQNEAQ (reference sequence). CDR3 length: 15 residues. The germline V and J ends were trimmed by 1 base and 8 bases, with 15 bases remaining between them. This CDR3 reads CASSLGASPSDEQFF. CDR3 DNA sequence: TGTGCCAGCAGCTTAGGCGCGTCGCCGAGCGATGAGCAGTTCTTC.

This clone was seen only a few times. The V gene is TRBV19, the J gene TRBJ1-6; a possible D gene is TRBD1 (5 bases). The CDR3 totals 15 residues. Germline V CDR1 and CDR2: LNHDA, SQIVND (reference sequence). Between the trimmed V and J ends, which lost 5 bases and 4 bases, there was a span of 12 bases. Here the CDR3 DNA reads TGTGCCAGTAGTTCCACGGGGACTTATAATTCACCCCTCCACTTT. Translated, it gives CASSSTGTYNSPLHF.

The chain combines TRBV19 with TRBJ2-2; 9 bases match TRBD1. Trimming took 5 bases from V and 4 from J; bases not matched to a gene: 5. Per germline, CDR1 LNHDA and CDR2 SQIVND (reference sequence). The CDR3 is 15 residues long. The CDR3 protein is CASSWTGASTGELFF. DNA for the CDR3: TGTGCCAGTAGTTGGACAGGGGCCAGCACCGGGGAGCTGTTTTTT.

The V call is TRBV6-2 or TRBV6-3, the J call TRBJ2-1; TRBD2 aligns across 13 bases. Germline values: CDR1 MNHEY, CDR2 SVGEGT. Trimming removed 4 bases from V and 7 bases from J; junction bases left unmatched: 7. The CDR3 totals 16 residues. The CDR3 here is CASSSGLAGVTNEQFF. In nucleotides, the CDR3 is TGTGCCAGCAGTTCAGGACTAGCGGGGGTTACAAATGAGCAGTTCTTC.

The rearrangement joins TRBV6-1 to TRBJ1-1, with 8 nucleotides matching TRBD1. In germline, CDR1 is MNHNS, CDR2 SASEGT. The CDR3 totals 16 residues. J gave up 5 bases and V 1 base, and 9 bases lay outside the gene matches. The CDR3 loop reads CASSEVQGAVGTEAFF. The CDR3 nucleotides read TGTGCCAGCAGTGAAGTTCAGGGGGCGGTGGGTACTGAAGCTTTCTTT.